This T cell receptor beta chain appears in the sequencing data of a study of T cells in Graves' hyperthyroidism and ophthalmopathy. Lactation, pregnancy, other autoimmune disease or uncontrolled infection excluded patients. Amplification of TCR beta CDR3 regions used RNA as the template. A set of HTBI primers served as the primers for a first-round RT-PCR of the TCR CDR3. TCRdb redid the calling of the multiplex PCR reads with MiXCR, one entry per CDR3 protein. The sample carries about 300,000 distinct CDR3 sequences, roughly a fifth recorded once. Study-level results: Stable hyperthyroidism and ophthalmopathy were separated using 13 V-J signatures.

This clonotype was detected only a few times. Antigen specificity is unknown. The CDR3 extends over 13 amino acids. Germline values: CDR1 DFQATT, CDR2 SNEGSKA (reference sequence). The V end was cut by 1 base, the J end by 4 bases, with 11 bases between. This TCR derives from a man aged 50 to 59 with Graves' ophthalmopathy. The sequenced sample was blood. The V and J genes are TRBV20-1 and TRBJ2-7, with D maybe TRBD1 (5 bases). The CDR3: CSARVGVRYEQYF. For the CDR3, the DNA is TGCAGTGCTAGAGTAGGGGTCAGATACGAGCAGTACTTC.